This T cell receptor beta chain originates from a study of shared T cell receptors in the human thymus (dated by TCRdb to the early 2020s). Background for the entire study: The study examined how self-reactive, shared T-cell receptor alpha chains are generated in the human thymus.

A single count supports this clone. Its antigen specificity is not known. No base-level quality is on record; no much larger clone is a single base apart. From its cysteine to its phenylalanine, the CDR3 spans 18 amino acids. CDR3 DNA is the only sequence kept; it has 54 bases, read in frame from the first base. V trim: 1 base; J trim: 5 bases; unmatched bases: 13. The germline V gene (reference sequence) provides CDR1 SGHNT and CDR2 YYREEE. Receptor amplification or capture employed the immunoSEQ multiplex PCR assay. TCRdb provides this immuneACCESS table in a form limited to in-frame rearrangements. Some clones are lacking; in checked studies, under half of them reflect an unresolved V gene, and why the rest are absent is not known. The sample data list approximately 760,000 clones, and approximately 83% of these were observed just once. Together, the top ten hold around 0.01% of the sample. The sample was also reused in another study, on human thymus T cells. Drawing on the second study: Donors were immunologically healthy infants undergoing open corrective cardiac surgery for congenital heart defects in Finland. The thymus tissue came from surgical resects taken out during corrective cardiac surgery. V and J gene segment usage appeared biased in both thymic and peripheral blood repertoires. Highly overlapping thymic TCR repertoires among unrelated individuals were reported in the related research. The study described the TCR alpha and beta repertoires in under ten infant thymus samples and a few matching peripheral blood samples. Donor ages ranging from 7 to 244 days were recorded, and several male and a couple of female infants were included in the cohort. Thymocytes were mechanically released from the tissue and were stored as pellets of about 9.5-33 million cells at -70 degrees C. Genomic DNA was extracted from frozen cell pellets with a QIAsymphony instrument. Using the immunoSEQ multiplex PCR assay, the TCRB and TCRAD loci were amplified from a standardized quantity of quality-controlled genomic DNA. The amplicons spanned the V(D)J region and were long enough to cover the CDR3 and allow V and J genes to be identified. Amplicon sequencing was performed on an Illumina platform through the commercial immunoSEQ service. Primer bias and sequencing errors were corrected using previously described methods, and TCRAD and TCRB definitions followed the IMGT database. immunoSEQ Analyzer 3.0 and VDJTools were used for repertoire analysis, which covered basic statistics, V/J segment usage, diversity estimates, rarefaction and pairwise overlap. Diversity was estimated with Chao1, ChaoE, Efron-Thisted, Shannon and inverse Simpson indices, and also on datasets down-sampled to the smallest sample. For repertoire overlap, CDR3 nucleotide sequence, V gene and J gene had to match strictly, and clustering was done by Jaccard-based multidimensional scaling. On average, thymus samples yielded 650,000 to 1,000,000 unique TCRB clonotypes, whereas blood samples yielded around 88,000.

The TCR sequence derives from a girl under three years old with a congenital heart defect. Donor details come from another sample of the same person, matched by shared clones. Input material: thymocytes. This receptor chain uses TRBV5-4 and TRBJ2-1, and 9 bases in between align with TRBD2. Read as DNA, the sequence is TGTGCCAGCAGCTTGAGAGCCCGGGCGGGGGGGCGTCACAATGAGCAGTTCTTC. This translates into CASSLRARAGGRHNEQFF. Full variable domain (CDR3 extended with the reference TRBV5-4 and TRBJ2-1 proteins): ETGVTQSPTHLIKTRGQQVTLRCSSQSGHNTVSWYQQALGQGPQFIFQYYREEENGRGNFPPRFSGLQFPNYSSELNVNALELDDSALYLCASSLRARAGGRHNEQFFGPGTRLTVL.